These 21 T cell receptor beta chains share one sample of origin, sequenced in a study of T cell changes during pregnancy in multiple sclerosis. The data were produced by immunoSEQ multiplex PCR, yet TCRdb's version contains in-frame clones alone and is incomplete. The repertoire includes roughly 100,000 clones, approximately 90% of them detected once, and approximately 1.6% sits in the top ten. Sequencing was performed on peripheral blood, taken after pregnancy. These receptors were collected from a female donor with multiple sclerosis, enrolled in a pregnancy study.

V and J are TRBV6-5 and TRBJ1-5; D unresolved. Trimming removed 0 bases at V and 6 bases at J, with 6 bases between. Germline CDR1 reads MNHEY; CDR2 reads SVGAGI. The CDR3 sequence is 13 residues long. The chain's CDR3 is CASSYSQVQPQHF. CDR3 nucleotide sequence: TGTGCCAGCAGTTACTCCCAGGTTCAGCCCCAGCATTTT.

J is TRBJ1-2 and V is TRBV7-6; no reliable D call. Germline lookup yields CDR1 SGHVS and CDR2 FNYEAQ. Trimming pared 5 bases from V and 7 bases from J, leaving 11 bases between. CDR3 length: 12 amino acids. CDR3 nucleotide sequence: TGTGCCAGCAGCATGAAGACTGCTGGCTACACCTTC. It specifies CASSMKTAGYTF.

This clone was counted once. Here the CDR3 reads CASSTSGGSLQPQHF. DNA of the CDR3: TGTGCCAGTAGTACCTCAGGGGGCAGCTTGCAGCCCCAGCATTTT. The rearrangement uses TRBV19 and TRBJ1-5, with 8 positions matching TRBD1. V shed 4 bases, J shed 7 bases, and the junction held 9 bases outside the gene matches. Germline V gene sequence: CDR1 LNHDA, CDR2 SQIVND (reference sequence). The CDR3 sequence is 15 residues long. The whole variable domain, remainder taken from reference TRBV19 and TRBJ1-5, is DGGITQSPKYLFRKEGQNVTLSCEQNLNHDAMYWYRQDPGQGLRLIYYSQIVNDFQKGDIAEGYSVSREKKESFPLTVTSAQKNPTAFYLCASSTSGGSLQPQHFGDGTRLSIL.

V and J are TRBV5-1 and TRBJ2-7; 7 positions match TRBD2. CDR1 is SGHRS and CDR2 is YFSETQ in the germline V gene. The length of the CDR3 is 14 residues. The V and J ends lost 4 bases and 3 bases, in that order; junction bases with no gene match: 7. CDR3 region: CASSAGGGRYEQYF. CDR3 nucleotides: TGCGCCAGCAGCGCCGGCGGGGGACGCTACGAGCAGTACTTC.

This clone was observed a single time. The V gene is TRBV11-1, the J gene TRBJ2-7; 7 positions agree with TRBD2. This CDR3 contains 13 residues. Germline CDR1 is SGHAT and CDR2 is FQDESV (reference sequence). J was trimmed by 7 bases and V by 5 bases; bases with no gene match: 8. CDR3 in DNA: TGTGCCAGCAGCCCTCGGACTAGAGGGGAGCAGTACTTC. Protein product: CASSPRTRGEQYF.

The CDR3 coding sequence is TGCAGCTTCGAGGAGACAGGGGCGGACTTCATTACCTTC. This gives the protein CSFEETGADFITF. V usage is TRBV29-1 and J usage is TRBJ1-2, with 8 bases identical to TRBD1. The CDR3 extends over 13 amino acids. With V trimmed by 8 bases and J by 14 bases, 19 bases remained unmatched. Germline V gives CDR1 SQVTM, CDR2 ANQGSEA. The entire variable domain, with the rest obtained from reference TRBV29-1 and TRBJ1-2, is as follows: SAVISQKPSRDICQRGTSLTIQCQVDSQVTMMFWYRQQPGQSLTLIATANQGSEATYESGFVIDKFPISRPNLTFSTLTVSNMSPEDSSIYLCSFEETGADFITFGSGTRLTVV.

This clone was detected only once. This chain uses TRBV6-7 with TRBJ2-7, with a tentative D call TRBD1 (6 bases). TRBV6-7 is an ORF, and what it does is uncertain. Trimming took off 2 bases at V and 7 bases at J, with 24 bases between the two ends. This CDR3 is 17 amino acids long. This CDR3 reads CASSYAWGQGSSAEQYF. CDR3 sequence (DNA): TGTGCCAGCAGTTACGCTTGGGGGCAAGGGTCCTCGGCTGAGCAGTACTTC.

In this sample, this clone turned up a few times. V gene TRBV10-2 combines with J gene TRBJ2-4; D remains unclear. CDR1 and CDR2 from the germline V gene are WSHSY and SAAADI. This CDR3 contains 15 residues. The germline V and J ends were trimmed by 5 bases and 2 bases, with 13 bases remaining between them. The CDR3 here is CASSIGLYPKNIQYF. DNA of the CDR3: TGCGCCAGCAGTATCGGTTTGTATCCCAAAAACATTCAGTACTTC.

The chain employs TRBV7-9 and TRBJ1-4, with 7 bases fitting TRBD1. With 6 bases clipped from V and 6 bases from J, the junction kept 7 bases outside the gene matches. Germline assignment: CDR1 SEHNR and CDR2 FQNEAQ (reference sequence). The CDR3 length is 14 residues. The CDR3 loop reads CASSIDRDDEKLFF. CDR3 nucleotide sequence: TGTGCCAGCAGTATCGACAGGGACGATGAAAAACTGTTTTTT.

This chain uses TRBV10-1 with TRBJ2-5, with D perhaps TRBD2 (6 bases). Trimming shortened V by 0 bases and J by 5 bases, and 16 bases separated the two germline ends. The CDR3 is made up of 16 amino acids. The V gene's germline CDR1 is WNHNN and CDR2 SYGVQD (reference sequence). CDR3 bases: TGCGCCAGCAGTGAGTCGACTCAGGAGGGTAGGGAGACCCAGTACTTC. Its protein is CASSESTQEGRETQYF.

The V gene is TRBV6-5, the J gene TRBJ2-2, with 9 bases identical to TRBD2. The germline CDR1 and CDR2 sequences are MNHEY and SVGAGI. The CDR3 totals 14 residues. The V segment lost 6 bases and the J segment 7 bases; nucleotides outside the gene matches: 6. This CDR3 is CASSPSGISGELFF. CDR3 coding DNA: TGTGCCAGCAGCCCTAGCGGGATTAGCGGGGAGCTGTTTTTT.

This chain joins TRBV30 and TRBJ1-5; 10 bases agree with TRBD1. The CDR3 runs 19 residues. Trimming cost V 0 bases and J 1 base; bases outside gene matches: 12. Per germline, CDR1 GTSNPN and CDR2 SVGIG (reference sequence). The CDR3 region has the DNA TGTGCCTGGAGTGTTGGGACAGGGGCGTATGTTCGAAGCAATCAGCCCCAGCATTTT. Encoded protein: CAWSVGTGAYVRSNQPQHF.

This chain's CDR3 is CASSSGTSGGTEAFF. The CDR3 nucleotides read TGTGCCAGCAGCAGCGGGACTTCAGGAGGGACTGAAGCTTTCTTT. The chain links TRBV5-8 to TRBJ1-1; TRBD1 might be the D (5 bases). V was pared by 4 bases and J by 5 bases, with 18 bases between. Germline V CDR1 and CDR2: SGHTS, YDEGEE. The CDR3 loop spans 15 amino acids.

The rearrangement links TRBV15 to TRBJ1-1, with D possibly TRBD1 on 6 matching bases. V was pared by 3 bases and J by 3 bases, with 8 bases between. The CDR3 has 13 residues. Germline V gives CDR1 LNHNV, CDR2 YYDKDF (reference sequence). The CDR3: CATSRKGDTEAFF. The DNA of the CDR3 is TGTGCCACCAGCAGGAAGGGGGACACTGAAGCTTTCTTT.

The rearrangement joins TRBV7-2 to TRBJ1-1, with 8 bases lining up with TRBD1. Germline loops: CDR1 SGHTA, CDR2 FQGNSA. CDR3 size: 15 residues. V shed 5 bases and J 4 bases; nucleotides not matched to a gene: 9. As DNA, the CDR3 is TGTGCCAGCAGCCCCATAACAGGGGGAGGCACTGAAGCTTTCTTT. Translation gives CASSPITGGGTEAFF.

The chain uses TRBV6-1 and TRBJ1-5, with TRBD1 matching 7 bases. CDR1 is MNHNS, CDR2 SASEGT, per germline. V dropped 3 bases and J dropped 2; count of bases not matched to a gene: 7. The CDR3 covers 16 residues. DNA of the CDR3: TGTGCCAGCAGTGATCAGGGCAGGGGGGGCAATCAGCCCCAGCATTTT. This gives the protein CASSDQGRGGNQPQHF.

V gene TRBV6-1 combines with J gene TRBJ2-5, with 10 bases lining up with TRBD1. The germline V gene encodes CDR1 MNHNS and CDR2 SASEGT. The CDR3 consists of 15 residues. V lost 6 bases and J lost 5; bases outside the gene matches: 9. As DNA, the CDR3 is TGTGCCAGCAGCCAAAGGACAGGGGGACGGGAGACCCAGTACTTC. It specifies CASSQRTGGRETQYF.

The V gene is TRBV6-5, the J gene TRBJ1-2; D gene unclear. Trimming shortened V by 6 bases and J by 5 bases, and 7 bases separated the two germline ends. Germline V gene data show CDR1 as MNHEY and CDR2 as SVGAGI. The CDR3 is 11 residues long. The CDR3 protein is CASSNGYGYTF. The CDR3 region has the DNA TGTGCCAGCAGCAACGGGTATGGCTACACCTTC.

CDR3 coding DNA: TGTGCCAGCCGGTCTATAGTCCGGGGGGGCCTCGACGAGCAGTACTTC. Its translation is CASRSIVRGGLDEQYF. The chain carries TRBV7-2 and TRBJ2-7, with 8 bases identical to TRBD2. This CDR3 region has 16 residues. Germline CDR1 reads SGHTA; CDR2 reads FQGNSA. J gave up 5 bases and V 8 bases, and 17 bases lay outside the gene matches.

A single count supports this clone. The J gene is TRBJ1-2, the V gene TRBV6-6; 8 positions agree with TRBD1. The CDR3 covers 15 residues. V was clipped by 4 bases and J by 0 bases; unmatched bases: 4. Germline V gene lookup returns CDR1 MNHNY and CDR2 SVGAGI (reference sequence). CDR3 nucleotide sequence: TGTGCCAGCAGTTCGACAGGGGATTCTAACTATGGCTACACCTTC. Protein: CASSSTGDSNYGYTF.

This sequence joins TRBV14 and TRBJ2-3; 11 bases match TRBD2. CDR3 length: 16 amino acids. Losses at the gene ends were 5 bases for V and 2 bases for J; bases not matched to a gene: 6. Germline loops: CDR1 SGHDN, CDR2 FVKESK. The CDR3 DNA is TGTGCCAGCAGCGCCCGACTAGCGGGATTCACAGATACGCAGTATTTT. Its translation: CASSARLAGFTDTQYF.